These 28 T cell receptor beta chains were all obtained from the same sample, sequenced in a study of T cells in lung cancer brain metastases. Sequencing used immunoSEQ multiplex PCR; TCRdb keeps in-frame clones, though not all of them. The sample consists of roughly 1,500 clones, around four fifths of them appearing once. The source material was tumor tissue from the primary lung tumor. These receptors were collected from a man in his sixties or seventies with non-small cell lung cancer.

The J gene is TRBJ2-7, the V gene TRBV4-2; TRBD2 agrees at 14 bases. V lost 0 bases to trimming and J lost 12 bases; unmatched junction nucleotides: 7. Per the germline V gene, CDR1 is LGHNA and CDR2 is YNFKEQ. This CDR3 has 15 residues. CDR3 bases: TGTGCCAGCAGCCAAGATGGGACTAGCGGGAGTAGGTTGTACTTC. Translated: CASSQDGTSGSRLYF.

This chain links TRBV4-1 with TRBJ2-7; D may be TRBD2 (6 bases). Germline V gene sequence: CDR1 MGHRA, CDR2 YSYEKL. V was shortened by 5 bases and J by 0 bases, with 20 bases between the two germline ends. The CDR3 consists of 17 residues. Written as DNA, the CDR3 is TGCGCCAGCAGCACGAGGACTAACCCAGCTCGCTCCTACGAGCAGTACGTC. Encoded protein: CASSTRTNPARSYEQYV.

Regarding this clone: One end of the junction is discordant with germline, which a read error may explain. The chain recombines TRBV19 with TRBJ2-1, with a possible D match to TRBD2 (6 bases). The CDR3 is 13 amino acids. Germline V gene lookup returns CDR1 LNHDA and CDR2 SQIVND (reference sequence). CDR3 nucleotide sequence: TGTGCCAGTAGTCCACAGGAGGGCCGGAGTCGGATCTTC. It translates to CASSPQEGRSRIF.

V gene TRBV28 combines with J gene TRBJ2-5; possibly TRBD1 for D (5 bases). Trimming shortened V by 4 bases and J by 5 bases, and 8 bases separated the two germline ends. The germline V gene has CDR1 MDHEN and CDR2 SYDVKM. The CDR3 sequence is 12 residues long. The CDR3: CASSSSGETQYF. The CDR3 region has the DNA TGTGCCAGCAGTTCTTCAGGGGAGACCCAGTACTTC. Combining the CDR3 with reference TRBV28 and TRBJ2-5 gives the whole variable domain DVKVTQSSRYLVKRTGEKVFLECVQDMDHENMFWYRQDPGLGLRLIYFSYDVKMKEKGDIPEGYSVSREKKERFSLILESASTNQTSMYLCASSSSGETQYFGPGTRLLVL.

In the case of this clone: Distinct nucleotide sequences in the sample also encode this CDR3. The chain has TRBV4-3 and TRBJ2-3; D gene uncertain. The CDR3 is 15 residues long. Germline loops: CDR1 LGHNA, CDR2 YSLEER. V lost 0 bases and J lost 2, with 9 bases in between. CDR3 sequence (DNA): TGCGCCAGCAGCCAAGATTTCGAGCCCACAGATACGCAGTATTTT. This encodes CASSQDFEPTDTQYF.

This rearrangement joins TRBV9 to TRBJ2-1, with D tentatively TRBD2 (6 bases). Trimming stripped 4 bases from V and 1 base from J, with 12 bases between. This CDR3 contains 15 residues. The germline gives CDR1 SGDLS, CDR2 YYNGEE. CDR3 residues: CASSSSGTSYNEQFF. CDR3 bases: TGTGCCAGCAGCTCCAGTGGGACTTCCTACAATGAGCAGTTCTTC. Using reference TRBV9 and TRBJ2-1 for the parts outside the CDR3, the full variable domain is DSGVTQTPKHLITATGQRVTLRCSPRSGDLSVYWYQQSLDQGLQFLIQYYNGEERAKGNILERFSAQQFPDLHSELNLSSLELGDSALYFCASSSSGTSYNEQFFGPGTRLTVL.

On this clone itself: Germline is not matched at one junction end, which may reflect a read error. Other nucleotide sequences in the sample specify the same CDR3. The chain couples TRBV27 to TRBJ1-2; tentative D call: TRBD1 (6 bases). This CDR3 region has 14 residues. CDR1 is MNHEY and CDR2 is SMNVEV in the germline V gene (reference sequence). The CDR3 DNA is TGTGCCAGCAGTACACAGGGAGCTAATTATGGCTACACCTTC. Encoded protein: CASSTQGANYGYTF.

The V call is TRBV9, the J call TRBJ2-3, with 11 bases identical to TRBD2. V lost 1 base and J lost 4; bases outside the gene matches: 5. CDR1 and CDR2 from the germline V gene are SGDLS and YYNGEE. The CDR3 is 16 amino acids. The CDR3 region is CASSVISGRAADTQYF. The CDR3 DNA follows: TGTGCCAGCAGCGTAATTAGCGGGAGGGCTGCAGATACGCAGTATTTT.

The rearrangement uses TRBV7-8 and TRBJ1-2; the match to TRBD1 covers 10 bases. There are 17 residues in the CDR3. J was trimmed by 5 bases and V by 1 base; bases with no gene match: 10. CDR1 SGHVS and CDR2 FQNEAQ come from the germline V gene. CDR3 DNA: TGTGCCAGCAGCTTAGTAACCCCCGGGACAGGGGTGTATGGCTACACCTTC. It codes for CASSLVTPGTGVYGYTF.

This clone has a single count. The chain employs TRBV5-8 and TRBJ1-1; no clear D. CDR3 size: 12 residues. The ends were cut back, 1 base at V and 7 bases at J, with 8 bases in the middle. The germline V gene encodes CDR1 SGHTS and CDR2 YDEGEE. DNA of the CDR3: TGTGCCAGCAGCTTGAGACGGCTTGAAGCTTTCTTT. Its translation is CASSLRRLEAFF.

The rearrangement uses TRBV18 and TRBJ1-4, with D possibly being TRBD1 (5 bases). The CDR3 is 17 amino acids. Germline CDR1 is KGHSH and CDR2 is LQKENI. V lost 3 bases and J lost 0, with 14 bases in between. CDR3 sequence reads: CASSPEGRTSTNEKLFF. The DNA of the CDR3 is TGTGCCAGCTCACCCGAGGGGCGAACCTCAACTAATGAAAAACTGTTTTTT.

V and J are TRBV7-3 and TRBJ1-1, with D unclear. CDR1 SGHTA and CDR2 FQGTGA come from the germline V gene. This CDR3 comprises 14 residues. Trimming stripped 2 bases from V and 0 bases from J, with 7 bases between. CDR3 DNA sequence: TGTGCCAGCAGCTTAGGACCGATGAACACTGAAGCTTTCTTT. Protein: CASSLGPMNTEAFF. Full variable domain (outside the CDR3, taken from reference TRBV7-3 and TRBJ1-1): GAGVSQTPSNKVTEKGKYVELRCDPISGHTALYWYRQSLGQGPEFLIYFQGTGAADDSGLPNDRFFAVRPEGSVSTLKIQRTERGDSAVYLCASSLGPMNTEAFFGQGTRLTVV.

The CDR3 nucleotides are TGTGCCAGCAGCCAAGATACAGAGTTGCAGACCCAGTACTTC. Translating it yields CASSQDTELQTQYF. The chain joins TRBV4-2 to TRBJ2-5; D gene unclear. This CDR3 has 14 residues. CDR1 is LGHNA, CDR2 YNFKEQ, per germline. Trimming stripped 0 bases from V and 6 bases from J, with 11 bases between.

This sequence joins TRBV5-1 and TRBJ2-1, with D perhaps TRBD2 (6 bases). V dropped 5 bases and J dropped 5 bases, with 11 bases sitting between them. Looked up from germline, CDR1 is SGHRS and CDR2 is YFSETQ. This CDR3 comprises 13 residues. As DNA, the CDR3 is TGCGCCAGCAGACCGACTAGGGACAATGAGCAGTTCTTC. This translates into CASRPTRDNEQFF.

This chain joins TRBV30 and TRBJ1-5; tentative D call: TRBD1 (5 bases). There are 14 residues in the CDR3. V lost 4 bases to trimming and J lost 1 base, with 11 bases between them. Per the germline V gene, CDR1 is GTSNPN and CDR2 is SVGIG (reference sequence). The CDR3 DNA follows: TGTGCCTGGAAAGAGGGGCAGAGCAATCAGCCCCAGCATTTT. Its translation: CAWKEGQSNQPQHF.

In the case of this clone: The germline gene is not matched at one end of the junction; a read error may be the cause. The chain recombines TRBV9 with TRBJ1-3; TRBD1 might be the D (6 bases). The CDR3 spans 14 residues. From germline, CDR1 is SGDLS and CDR2 YYNGEE. In DNA form, the CDR3 reads TGTGCCAGCGGGGGGCTGACTTCTGGTAACACCATATATTTT. Translated: CASGGLTSGNTIYF.

The V gene is TRBV7-9, the J gene TRBJ2-7; D may be TRBD1 or TRBD2 (5 bases each). Trimming left V 5 bases short and J 2 bases short, with 16 bases between. Germline V gene sequence: CDR1 SEHNR, CDR2 FQNEAQ (reference sequence). CDR3 length: 15 amino acids. This CDR3 reads CASSVGPGGAYEQYF. CDR3 coding DNA: TGTGCCAGCAGCGTGGGACCCGGCGGAGCCTACGAGCAGTACTTC.

This clone appeared a few times. The rearrangement joins TRBV10-3 to TRBJ2-7; the D gene is possibly TRBD2 (5 bases). The V gene's germline CDR1 is ENHRY and CDR2 SYGVKD. V was shortened by 0 bases and J by 5 bases, with 8 bases between the two germline ends. This CDR3 is built from 13 residues. The CDR3 DNA reads TGTGCCATCAGTGAGTCGCTAGCCGACGAGCAGTACGTC. It encodes CAISESLADEQYV.

This chain uses TRBV9 with TRBJ2-3, with a tentative D call TRBD2 (6 bases). The CDR3 length is 15 residues. Germline assignment: CDR1 SGDLS and CDR2 YYNGEE. The V gene lost 4 bases and the J gene lost 3 bases, with 15 bases spanning the gap. CDR3 residues: CASSLTSTVTDTQYF. CDR3 bases: TGTGCCAGCAGCCTTACTAGCACGGTAACAGATACGCAGTATTTT.

V and J are TRBV7-2 and TRBJ1-2; perhaps TRBD1 as D (6 bases). The V end was cut by 5 bases, the J end by 0 bases, with 16 bases between. This CDR3 has 16 residues. Germline V gene lookup returns CDR1 SGHTA and CDR2 FQGNSA. CDR3 protein: CASSTTDRPANYGYTF. The DNA of the CDR3 is TGTGCCAGCAGCACGACTGACAGGCCAGCTAACTATGGCTACACCTTC.

The chain uses TRBV27 and TRBJ1-2; D gene ambiguous. The CDR3 extends over 14 amino acids. Germline CDR1 reads MNHEY; CDR2 reads SMNVEV (reference sequence). Trimming removed 6 bases at V and 0 bases at J, with 11 bases between. CDR3 DNA sequence: TGTGCCAGCAGCATCCAAGGCGCTAACTATGGCTACACCTTC. This translates into CASSIQGANYGYTF.

The chain is built from TRBV7-9 and TRBJ2-6; the D call may be TRBD1 or TRBD2 (6 bases each). The germline CDR1 and CDR2 sequences are SEHNR and FQNEAQ (reference sequence). The CDR3 is 18 amino acids. V was shortened by 5 bases and J by 0 bases, with 17 bases between the two germline ends. This CDR3 is CASSPRGGQISGANVLTF. CDR3 sequence (DNA): TGTGCCAGCAGCCCGCGGGGAGGACAGATCTCTGGGGCCAACGTCCTGACTTTC.

The rearrangement joins TRBV19 to TRBJ2-5; no firm D call. The CDR3 extends over 14 amino acids. Germline-derived CDR1 and CDR2 are LNHDA and SQIVND (reference sequence). V lost 10 bases and J lost 0, with 15 bases in between. The CDR3 protein is CATRGPSYQETQYF. In DNA form, the CDR3 reads TGTGCCACCCGCGGCCCATCTTACCAAGAGACCCAGTACTTC.

The chain uses TRBV6-5 and TRBJ1-2; no definite D call. V gave up 7 bases and J gave up 5 bases, with 14 bases separating them. CDR1 MNHEY and CDR2 SVGAGI come from the germline V gene. CDR3 size: 13 residues. CDR3 amino acids: CASTKSGEYGYTF. The CDR3 DNA reads TGTGCCAGCACCAAGTCCGGGGAATATGGCTACACCTTC.

The genes are TRBV5-1 and TRBJ2-3, with TRBD2 matching 8 bases. Germline trimming cut 3 bases from V and 1 base from J; bases unmatched to any gene: 7. Germline V CDR1 and CDR2: SGHRS, YFSETQ. This CDR3 is 16 amino acids long. For the CDR3, the DNA is TGCGCCAGCAGCTCGGGCGAAGCGGGAGGCACAGATACGCAGTATTTT. Its protein is CASSSGEAGGTDTQYF. Full variable domain (rest looked up from reference TRBV5-1 and TRBJ2-3): KAGVTQTPRYLIKTRGQQVTLSCSPISGHRSVSWYQQTPGQGLQFLFEYFSETQRNKGNFPGRFSGRQFSNSRSEMNVSTLELGDSALYLCASSSGEAGGTDTQYFGPGTRLTVL.

The chain carries TRBV18 and TRBJ2-7, with 7 bases aligning to TRBD2. Germline-derived CDR1 and CDR2 are KGHSH and LQKENI. Trimming at V came to 5 bases and at J to 0 bases, leaving 4 bases not matched to a gene. The CDR3 consists of 14 residues. Here the CDR3 DNA reads TGTGCCAGCTCATCTCAGCGGGACTCCTACGAGCAGTACTTC. Amino acids: CASSSQRDSYEQYF.

J is TRBJ2-3 and V is TRBV18, with unresolved D. Germline V gene sequence: CDR1 KGHSH, CDR2 LQKENI. Deletions cut 5 bases from V and 0 bases from J, with 9 bases between. CDR3 length equals 14 residues. The CDR3 region is CASSAGVSTDTQYF. In nucleotides, the CDR3 is TGTGCCAGCTCAGCTGGGGTTAGCACAGATACGCAGTATTTT.

The chain employs TRBV6-5 and TRBJ2-7; D may match TRBD1 or TRBD2 (6 bases each). The germline V and J ends were trimmed by 5 bases and 5 bases, with 16 bases remaining between them. The CDR3 loop spans 14 amino acids. Germline CDR1 and CDR2: MNHEY and SVGAGI. The CDR3 DNA reads as TGTGCCAGCAGTCAATCACAGGGAGGCCACGAGCAGTACGTC. It is translated as CASSQSQGGHEQYV.